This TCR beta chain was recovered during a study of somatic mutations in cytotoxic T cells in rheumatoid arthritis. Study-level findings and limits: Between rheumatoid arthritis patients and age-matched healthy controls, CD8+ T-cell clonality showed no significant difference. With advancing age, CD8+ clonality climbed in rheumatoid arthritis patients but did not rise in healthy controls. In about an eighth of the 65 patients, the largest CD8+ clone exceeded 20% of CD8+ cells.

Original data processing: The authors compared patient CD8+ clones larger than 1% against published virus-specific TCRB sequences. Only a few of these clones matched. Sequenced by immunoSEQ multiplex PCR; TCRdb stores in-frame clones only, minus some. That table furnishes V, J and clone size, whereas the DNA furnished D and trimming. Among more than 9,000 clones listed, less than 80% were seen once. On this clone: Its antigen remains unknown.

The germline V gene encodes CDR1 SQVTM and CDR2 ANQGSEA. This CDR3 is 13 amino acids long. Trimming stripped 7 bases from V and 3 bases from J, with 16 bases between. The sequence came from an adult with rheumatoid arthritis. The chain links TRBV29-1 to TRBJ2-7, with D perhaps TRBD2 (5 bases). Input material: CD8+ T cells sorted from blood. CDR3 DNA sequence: TGCAGCGCAGCTAGAGGTGGGAGCTACGAGCAGTACTTC. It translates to CSAARGGSYEQYF.